Included here is one T cell receptor beta chain sequence, with context. This specimen comes from a study of OX40 agonist ivuxolimab in advanced cancers. Assay used: immunoSEQ multiplex PCR; TCRdb lists only in-frame clones, some missing. The sample yields around 98,000 clones, approximately 90% seen once. Per the germline V gene, CDR1 is MNHNY and CDR2 is SVGAGI (reference sequence). This CDR3 has 13 amino acids. V dropped 6 bases and J dropped 6; count of bases not matched to a gene: 8. This TCR derives from an adult with an advanced solid tumor such as melanoma, head and neck, liver or kidney cancer. This chain uses TRBV6-6 with TRBJ2-7, with 7 bases matching TRBD1. Sample: CD4+ or CD8+ T cells sorted from blood, taken in a trial of the OX40 agonist ivuxolimab. The CDR3 coding sequence is TGTGCCAGCAGCTCCACAGGGGTCGGCGAGCAGTACTTC. Its protein product is CASSSTGVGEQYF.